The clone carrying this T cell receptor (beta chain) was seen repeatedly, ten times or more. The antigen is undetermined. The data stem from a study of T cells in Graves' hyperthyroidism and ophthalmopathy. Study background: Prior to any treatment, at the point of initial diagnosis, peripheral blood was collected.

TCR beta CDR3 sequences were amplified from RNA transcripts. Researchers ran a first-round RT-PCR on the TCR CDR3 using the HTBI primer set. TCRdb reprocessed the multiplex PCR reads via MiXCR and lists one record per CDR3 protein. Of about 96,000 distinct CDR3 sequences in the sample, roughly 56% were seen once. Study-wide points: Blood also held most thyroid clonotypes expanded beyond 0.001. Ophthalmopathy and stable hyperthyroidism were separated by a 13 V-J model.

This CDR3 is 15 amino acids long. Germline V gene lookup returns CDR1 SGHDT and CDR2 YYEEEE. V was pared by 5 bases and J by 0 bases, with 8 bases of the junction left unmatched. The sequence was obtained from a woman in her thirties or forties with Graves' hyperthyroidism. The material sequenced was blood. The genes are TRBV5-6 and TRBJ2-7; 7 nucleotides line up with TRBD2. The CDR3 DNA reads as TGTGCCAGCAGTCTCCCGGGACTAAACTCCTACGAGCAGTACTTC. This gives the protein CASSLPGLNSYEQYF.